The 22 T cell receptor beta chains below all came from one sample that was sequenced in a study of OX40 agonist ivuxolimab in advanced cancers. Using immunoSEQ multiplex PCR, the repertoire was profiled, and TCRdb retains in-frame clones only, with some absent. This sample has 100,000 or so clones, with 88% found just once. The specimen was CD4+ or CD8+ T cells sorted from blood, collected in a trial of the OX40 agonist ivuxolimab. The receptors here all came from an adult with an advanced solid tumor such as melanoma, head and neck, liver or kidney cancer.

V gene TRBV30 combines with J gene TRBJ2-7; D unresolved. Germline CDR1 GTSNPN, CDR2 SVGIG (reference sequence). With 0 bases removed from V and 4 bases from J, the gap between germline ends came to 7 bases. The CDR3 length is 12 residues. The CDR3 spells CAWSVSQYEQYV. Here the CDR3 DNA reads TGTGCCTGGAGTGTATCGCAGTACGAGCAGTACGTC.

This clone was counted once. The chain uses TRBV7-2 and TRBJ2-3; possibly TRBD2 for D (6 bases). Germline V gene data show CDR1 as SGHTA and CDR2 as FQGNSA. The CDR3 sequence is 17 residues long. V lost 3 bases to trimming and J lost 2 bases, with 18 bases between them. CDR3 nucleotides: TGTGCCAGCAGCTTCCGAGCGGGTCGGCATTACACAGATACGCAGTATTTT. Amino acid sequence: CASSFRAGRHYTDTQYF.

V is TRBV5-1 and J is TRBJ2-1, with 7 bases lining up with TRBD2. The CDR3 runs 16 residues. Germline trimming cut 4 bases from V and 14 bases from J; bases unmatched to any gene: 21. Germline CDR1 and CDR2: SGHRS and YFSETQ. The CDR3 sequence is CASSQREGITTGREFF. CDR3 nucleotide sequence: TGCGCCAGCAGCCAAAGGGAGGGGATCACCACTGGGAGGGAGTTCTTC.

The V gene is TRBV28, the J gene TRBJ1-1; D is unclear. The CDR3 loop spans 15 amino acids. CDR1 is MDHEN, CDR2 SYDVKM, per germline. V was trimmed by 3 bases and J by 5 bases, leaving 16 bases between them. The CDR3 bases are TGTGCCAGCAGTTTGGGTAAGGCGCCCCGGACTGAAGCTTTCTTT. Protein: CASSLGKAPRTEAFF.

The CDR3: CASSIDLGAGELFF. CDR3 nucleotides: TGTGCCAGTAGTATAGATCTTGGCGCCGGGGAGCTGTTTTTT. The chain links TRBV19 to TRBJ2-2; D not resolved. The V end was cut by 0 bases, the J end by 6 bases, with 8 bases between. The CDR3 totals 14 residues. CDR1 and CDR2 from the germline V gene are LNHDA and SQIVND (reference sequence).

This clone was counted a few times. This chain connects TRBV6-5 to TRBJ1-1; D gene ambiguous. The V end was cut by 2 bases, the J end by 3 bases, with 10 bases between. This CDR3 spans 14 amino acids. From germline, CDR1 is MNHEY and CDR2 SVGAGI. The CDR3 bases are TGTGCCAGCAGTTACCACCCGAGGGACACTGAAGCTTTCTTT. It codes for CASSYHPRDTEAFF.

The chain has TRBV19 and TRBJ2-1; 12 positions agree with TRBD2. Germline V CDR1 and CDR2: LNHDA, SQIVND (reference sequence). The CDR3 sequence is 17 residues long. Losses at the gene ends were 5 bases for V and 2 bases for J; bases not matched to a gene: 7. Written as DNA, the CDR3 is TGTGCCAGTAGTGCCGCTAGCGGGAGGGCCCCCTACAATGAGCAGTTCTTC. It translates to CASSAASGRAPYNEQFF.

In the case of this clone: An end of the junction does not agree with germline; a read error may underlie this. V gene TRBV7-7 combines with J gene TRBJ2-1; no firm D call. This CDR3 contains 14 residues. The germline CDR1 and CDR2 sequences are SSHAT and FNYEAQ (reference sequence). CDR3 in amino acids: CASSSSSLYNEQFF. The CDR3 DNA reads TGTGCTAGCAGCTCCAGTTCCCTGTACAATGAGCAGTTCTTC.

The gene calls are TRBV7-2 and TRBJ2-1, with TRBD2 matching over 10 bases. This CDR3 is built from 15 residues. The V and J ends lost 0 bases and 7 bases, in that order; junction bases with no gene match: 3. Germline loops: CDR1 SGHTA, CDR2 FQGNSA. CDR3 nucleotides: TGTGCCAGCAGCTTAGCTAGCGGGAGGAGGAATGAGCAGTTCTTC. It is translated as CASSLASGRRNEQFF.

The count of this clone is one. The chain recombines TRBV7-9 with TRBJ1-2; 9 bases align to TRBD1. In germline, CDR1 is SEHNR, CDR2 FQNEAQ (reference sequence). There are 14 residues in the CDR3. Unmatched junction bases numbered 9, after V lost 5 bases and J lost 8 bases. CDR3 region: CASSVRDRVEGYTF. CDR3 nucleotides: TGTGCCAGCAGCGTCCGGGACAGGGTCGAAGGCTACACCTTC.

This sequence joins TRBV19 and TRBJ2-7; 9 positions match TRBD2. CDR3 length equals 15 residues. J lost 3 bases, V lost 7 bases, and 10 bases had no gene match. CDR1 is LNHDA, CDR2 SQIVND, per germline (reference sequence). This CDR3 is CASTSPLAGYYEQYV. The CDR3 DNA follows: TGTGCCAGTACTTCCCCGCTAGCGGGGTACTACGAGCAGTACGTC.

The chain carries TRBV7-2 and TRBJ1-2, with a tentative D call TRBD1 (5 bases). The germline CDR1 and CDR2 sequences are SGHTA and FQGNSA. The CDR3 has 14 residues. V lost 5 bases and J 3 bases, leaving 13 bases between the germline ends. The CDR3 nucleotides read TGTGCCAGCAGCGCCGGGACTGCTTACTATGGCTACACCTTC. Protein product: CASSAGTAYYGYTF. Together with reference TRBV7-2 and TRBJ1-2, the CDR3 gives the full variable domain: GAGVSQSPSNKVTEKGKDVELRCDPISGHTALYWYRQSLGQGLEFLIYFQGNSAPDKSGLPSDRFSAERTGGSVSTLTIQRTQQEDSAVYLCASSAGTAYYGYTFGSGTRLTVV.

The V gene is TRBV6-1, the J gene TRBJ1-5; D gene ambiguous. V shed 2 bases and J shed 2 bases, with 13 bases lying between them. This CDR3 comprises 16 residues. Per the germline V gene, CDR1 is MNHNS and CDR2 is SASEGT. CDR3 amino acids: CASSEPRARGNQPQHF. CDR3 bases: TGTGCCAGCAGTGAACCCCGGGCACGGGGCAATCAGCCCCAGCATTTT.

Only a few counts were recorded for this clone. This chain joins TRBV27 and TRBJ1-4, with 8 bases matching TRBD1. V lost 4 bases and J lost 2; bases outside the gene matches: 6. Germline V CDR1 and CDR2: MNHEY, SMNVEV (reference sequence). The CDR3 is 16 residues long. The CDR3 DNA follows: TGTGCCAGCAGTTCGCAGGGGGCCCGGACTAATGAAAAACTGTTTTTT. Protein product: CASSSQGARTNEKLFF.

This sequence joins TRBV5-4 and TRBJ2-7; 8 bases map to TRBD1. The junction had 13 bases not matched to a gene; V was cut back by 4 bases and J by 4 bases. CDR1 and CDR2 (germline): SGHNT, YYREEE (reference sequence). CDR3 length: 16 residues. The CDR3 here is CASSLETIDRGYEQYF. The CDR3 DNA is TGTGCCAGCAGCCTAGAAACTATAGACAGGGGATACGAGCAGTACTTC.

This rearrangement joins TRBV5-6 to TRBJ1-3; the match to TRBD1 covers 7 bases. The CDR3 runs to 14 residues. The V gene's germline CDR1 is SGHDT and CDR2 YYEEEE. Losses at the gene ends were 1 base for V and 2 bases for J; bases not matched to a gene: 0. CDR3 sequence reads: CASSLQGAGNTIYF. As DNA, the CDR3 is TGTGCCAGCAGCTTGCAGGGGGCTGGAAACACCATATATTTT.

This chain joins TRBV10-2 and TRBJ1-1, with D unresolved. CDR3 size: 12 residues. Deletions cut 6 bases from V and 1 base from J, with 6 bases between. Germline V gives CDR1 WSHSY, CDR2 SAAADI. The CDR3 DNA follows: TGCGCCAGCAGCAAGGGGAACACTGAAGCTTTCTTT. Its protein product is CASSKGNTEAFF.

The chain couples TRBV10-3 to TRBJ2-7; maybe TRBD2 (5 bases). Trimming took 5 bases from V and 3 from J, leaving 8 bases between them. Germline V CDR1 and CDR2: ENHRY, SYGVKD. This CDR3 is built from 12 residues. DNA for the CDR3: TGTGCCATCAGTCCCACTAGCTACGAGCAGTACGTC. Residues: CAISPTSYEQYV.

The chain carries TRBV20-1 and TRBJ1-1; no definite D call. The germline V gene has CDR1 DFQATT and CDR2 SNEGSKA (reference sequence). The CDR3 length is 11 residues. V lost 8 bases, J lost 1 base, and 8 bases lay in between. Here the CDR3 DNA reads TGCAGTACACTAAGGAACACTGAAGCTTTCTTT. Protein: CSTLRNTEAFF.

The gene calls are TRBV5-4 and TRBJ1-2; TRBD1 agrees at 9 bases. The CDR3 spans 15 residues. V trimming: 0 bases; J trimming: 2 bases; junction bases outside the gene matches: 2. CDR1 is SGHNT, CDR2 YYREEE, per germline (reference sequence). CDR3 sequence: CASSLGTGENYGYTF. For the CDR3, the DNA is TGTGCCAGCAGCTTGGGGACAGGGGAAAACTATGGCTACACCTTC.

J is TRBJ1-6 and V is TRBV2; weak D call: TRBD1 (5 bases). Germline lookup yields CDR1 SNHLY and CDR2 FYNNEI. The CDR3 contains 14 residues. The V gene lost 5 bases and the J gene lost 8 bases, with 13 bases spanning the gap. CDR3 DNA sequence: TGTGCCAGCAGTCAACAGGTACGGGATTCACCCCTCCACTTT. Translating gives CASSQQVRDSPLHF. Drawing the rest from reference TRBV2 and TRBJ1-6, the complete variable domain is EPEVTQTPSHQVTQMGQEVILRCVPISNHLYFYWYRQILGQKVEFLVSFYNNEISEKSEIFDDQFSVERPDGSNFTLKIRSTKLEDSAMYFCASSQQVRDSPLHFGNGTRLTVT.

The rearrangement joins TRBV5-1 to TRBJ1-4, with 8 nucleotides matching TRBD1. The CDR3 spans 13 residues. V trimming: 4 bases; J trimming: 11 bases; junction bases outside the gene matches: 7. CDR1 is SGHRS, CDR2 YFSETQ, per germline. The CDR3 bases are TGCGCCAGCAGCGCCGGACAGGGAGGGAAACTGTTTTTT. It translates to CASSAGQGGKLFF.